A single sample is the source of the 31 T cell receptor beta chains below, sequenced in a study of T cell repertoires in cytomegalovirus infection. These receptors have no identified antigens. One entry per CDR3 protein results from TCRdb running MiXCR on the reads. The profile shows hundreds of thousands of distinct CDR3 sequences, approximately 33% of them singletons. Here the sequenced sample was cultured PBMCs, taken from culture after CMV antigen stimulation. These TCRs come from a human donor in good health (CMV status not recorded). Some clones in this sample may be carry-over from other donors' samples.

This clonotype was seen a handful of times. This sequence joins TRBV7-9 and TRBJ1-2, with 8 positions matching TRBD1. CDR1 is SEHNR and CDR2 is FQNEAQ in the germline V gene (reference sequence). V lost 4 bases and J lost 8; bases outside the gene matches: 9. The CDR3 sequence is 14 residues long. This CDR3 reads CASSSDSYRGGYTF. DNA for the CDR3: TGTGCCAGCAGCTCGGACAGTTACAGGGGGGGCTACACCTTC.

The chain links TRBV2 to TRBJ2-1, with D possibly matching TRBD1 (6 bases). V was trimmed by 1 base and J by 0 bases, leaving 7 bases between them. CDR1 and CDR2 (germline): SNHLY, FYNNEI. The CDR3 contains 15 residues. The CDR3 DNA is TGTGCCAGCAGTGAAGTGGGGGCCTCCTACAATGAGCAGTTCTTC. This codes for CASSEVGASYNEQFF. Combining the CDR3 with reference TRBV2 and TRBJ2-1 gives the whole variable domain EPEVTQTPSHQVTQMGQEVILRCVPISNHLYFYWYRQILGQKVEFLVSFYNNEISEKSEIFDDQFSVERPDGSNFTLKIRSTKLEDSAMYFCASSEVGASYNEQFFGPGTRLTVL.

The chain employs TRBV7-9 and TRBJ2-1, with 7 bases matching TRBD1. This CDR3 region has 17 residues. Trimming took 5 bases from V and 4 from J; bases not matched to a gene: 14. CDR1 is SEHNR, CDR2 FQNEAQ, per germline (reference sequence). DNA for the CDR3: TGTGCCAGCAGCCCTCAACGACAGGGTAAGGGATACAATGAGCAGTTCTTC. Its protein product is CASSPQRQGKGYNEQFF.

This chain links TRBV2 with TRBJ2-1; 7 bases match TRBD2. The CDR3 runs to 15 residues. From germline, CDR1 is SNHLY and CDR2 FYNNEI. Germline trimming cut 6 bases from V and 10 bases from J; bases unmatched to any gene: 15. The CDR3 protein is CASSRKFASGDEQFF. Here the CDR3 DNA reads TGTGCCAGCAGCCGCAAATTTGCTAGCGGCGACGAGCAGTTCTTC.

V gene TRBV7-2 combines with J gene TRBJ2-5; 11 bases align to TRBD2. The V gene end was trimmed by 5 bases and the J gene end by 1 base; junction bases not matched to a gene: 9. CDR3 size: 17 residues. The V gene's germline CDR1 is SGHTA and CDR2 FQGNSA. CDR3: CASSRTHSGRAQETQYF. CDR3 DNA: TGTGCCAGCAGCCGTACTCATAGCGGGAGGGCCCAAGAGACCCAGTACTTC.

The J gene is TRBJ2-3, the V gene TRBV6-1; D unclear. The CDR3 totals 13 residues. The germline V gene has CDR1 MNHNS and CDR2 SASEGT. V lost 7 bases, J lost 1 base, and 9 bases lay in between. The CDR3 DNA reads as TGTGCCAGCACCACCTTAGGCACAGATACGCAGTATTTT. It specifies CASTTLGTDTQYF.

This clonotype was seen a few times. The rearrangement links TRBV19 to TRBJ2-1; 8 bases match TRBD2. Germline V gene sequence: CDR1 LNHDA, CDR2 SQIVND (reference sequence). This CDR3 has 16 residues. Trimming took 7 bases from V and 2 from J; bases not matched to a gene: 10. Written as DNA, the CDR3 is TGTGCCAGTACAGAAGCGGGAGCGAAACCCTACAATGAGCAGTTCTTC. As protein: CASTEAGAKPYNEQFF.

The genes are TRBV12-5 and TRBJ2-7; 12 nucleotides align to TRBD2. From germline, CDR1 is LGHNT and CDR2 FRNRAP. The CDR3 sequence is 14 residues long. J gave up 5 bases and V 6 bases, and 5 bases lay outside the gene matches. The CDR3 bases are TGTGCTAGTGGGACACTAGCGGGAGGACACGAGCAGTACTTC. It encodes CASGTLAGGHEQYF.

This chain joins TRBV20-1 and TRBJ2-3, with 9 bases that match TRBD2. With V trimmed by 8 bases and J by 0 bases, 3 bases remained unmatched. The V gene's germline CDR1 is DFQATT and CDR2 SNEGSKA (reference sequence). The CDR3 spans 13 residues. The CDR3: CSLLAGSTDTQYF. The CDR3 region has the DNA TGCAGTTTACTAGCGGGTAGCACAGATACGCAGTATTTT.

This rearrangement joins TRBV11-2 to TRBJ2-1; 8 bases align to TRBD2. CDR3 length: 16 amino acids. The V segment lost 4 bases and the J segment 2 bases; nucleotides outside the gene matches: 7. Germline lookup yields CDR1 SGHAT and CDR2 FQNNGV. The CDR3 DNA follows: TGTGCCAGCAGCTCTCAGCCGGGACTAGCCTACAATGAGCAGTTCTTC. Protein sequence: CASSSQPGLAYNEQFF.

J is TRBJ2-3 and V is TRBV6-1; a possible D gene is TRBD1 (5 bases). There are 14 residues in the CDR3. Germline V gene sequence: CDR1 MNHNS, CDR2 SASEGT. V lost 4 bases and J 1 base, leaving 9 bases between the germline ends. CDR3 coding DNA: TGTGCCAGCAGTGTACAGGATGGCACAGATACGCAGTATTTT. Protein: CASSVQDGTDTQYF.

Turning to this clonotype: A read error may produce the germline difference seen at one junction end. V gene TRBV4-1 combines with J gene TRBJ2-1; TRBD2 matches at 7 bases. The CDR3 extends over 16 amino acids. Germline loops: CDR1 MGHRA, CDR2 YSYEKL. Here the CDR3 reads CASSQGRAGIYNEQFF. CDR3 nucleotides: TGTGCCAGCAGCCAAGGACGAGCGGGAATCTACAATGAGCAGTTCTTC.

On this clonotype: A much larger clonotype is one base distant, so this may be a read error. The rearrangement links TRBV7-2 to TRBJ2-7, with a possible D match to TRBD1 (6 bases). The ends were cut back, 6 bases at V and 4 bases at J, with 25 bases in the middle. Germline CDR1 is SGHTA and CDR2 is FQGNSA. The CDR3 runs to 17 residues. This CDR3 is CASSTATGPRGSYEQYF. CDR3 nucleotides: TGTGCCAGCAGTACCGCAACAGGGCCCCGGGGATCATACGAGCAGTACTTC.

This clonotype is a singleton in its sample. The J gene is TRBJ2-3, the V gene TRBV4-3; a possible D gene is TRBD2 (5 bases). V was shortened by 1 base and J by 5 bases, with 7 bases between the two germline ends. Germline loops: CDR1 LGHNA, CDR2 YSLEER. This CDR3 has 13 amino acids. The CDR3 reads CASSQGERDTQYF. The CDR3, as DNA: TGCGCCAGCAGCCAAGGGGAGAGAGATACGCAGTATTTT.

As to this clonotype: This could be a read error, since a much larger clone is one nucleotide away. J is TRBJ2-5 and V is TRBV7-2; no reliable D call. The CDR3 contains 13 residues. Germline assignment: CDR1 SGHTA and CDR2 FQGNSA. Trimming left V 4 bases short and J 5 bases short, with 11 bases between. This CDR3 is CASSYRPPETQYF. In DNA, the CDR3 is TGTGCCAGCAGCTACCGCCCCCCGGAGACCCAGTACTTC.

This rearrangement joins TRBV27 to TRBJ2-3; 10 nucleotides match TRBD2. CDR3 size: 16 residues. V lost 2 bases, J lost 0 bases, and 2 bases stayed unmatched. The germline V gene encodes CDR1 MNHEY and CDR2 SMNVEV (reference sequence). CDR3 in amino acids: CASSLQREGSTDTQYF. The CDR3 coding sequence is TGTGCCAGCAGTTTACAGCGGGAGGGAAGCACAGATACGCAGTATTTT.

The chain links TRBV6-6 to TRBJ2-1; TRBD1 aligns across 9 bases. The germline V gene encodes CDR1 MNHNY and CDR2 SVGAGI (reference sequence). The V segment lost 5 bases and the J segment 9 bases; nucleotides outside the gene matches: 11. CDR3 size: 15 residues. CDR3 region: CASSRRDRVNGEQFF. CDR3 in DNA: TGTGCCAGCAGTCGCCGGGACAGGGTTAATGGTGAGCAGTTCTTC.

This clonotype was detected ten times or more. The rearrangement uses TRBV11-2 and TRBJ2-2; D is undetermined. Trimming shortened V by 0 bases and J by 2 bases, and 7 bases separated the two germline ends. CDR3 size: 15 residues. The germline gives CDR1 SGHAT, CDR2 FQNNGV. The DNA of the CDR3 is TGTGCCAGCAGCTTAGATTGGCTTAACACCGGGGAGCTGTTTTTT. Translated: CASSLDWLNTGELFF. Combining the CDR3 with reference TRBV11-2 and TRBJ2-2 gives the whole variable domain EAGVAQSPRYKIIEKRQSVAFWCNPISGHATLYWYQQILGQGPKLLIQFQNNGVVDDSQLPKDRFSAERLKGVDSTLKIQPAKLEDSAVYLCASSLDWLNTGELFFGEGSRLTVL.

The V gene is TRBV6-6, the J gene TRBJ1-1; no clear D. CDR1 is MNHNY, CDR2 SVGAGI, per germline (reference sequence). V dropped 6 bases and J dropped 6 bases, with 11 bases sitting between them. CDR3 length equals 12 residues. This chain's CDR3 is CASSPGLPEAFF. The CDR3 nucleotides read TGTGCCAGCAGCCCCGGGCTCCCTGAAGCTTTCTTT.

This clonotype was seen a handful of times. The chain uses TRBV2 and TRBJ2-1; TRBD1 aligns across 8 bases. The junction had 6 bases not matched to a gene; V was cut back by 0 bases and J by 8 bases. Per the germline V gene, CDR1 is SNHLY and CDR2 is FYNNEI. The CDR3 covers 15 residues. CDR3 in DNA: TGTGCCAGCAGTGAAGCGAGACAGGGGTTGCATGAGCAGTTCTTC. Protein sequence: CASSEARQGLHEQFF.

The rearrangement links TRBV12-3 or TRBV12-4 to TRBJ2-2, with D possibly being TRBD2 (6 bases). Trimming pared 5 bases from V and 0 bases from J, leaving 16 bases between. This CDR3 region has 17 residues. DNA of the CDR3: TGTGCCAGCAGTGCCTACTCCGGGACTTCGAACACCGGGGAGCTGTTTTTT. Protein sequence: CASSAYSGTSNTGELFF.

CDR3 in amino acids: CASSPEQVGIQHF. The CDR3 bases are TGTGCCAGCTCACCTGAGCAAGTCGGGATCCAGCATTTT. The chain employs TRBV18 and TRBJ1-5; D is ambiguous. The V gene's germline CDR1 is KGHSH and CDR2 LQKENI. The CDR3 sequence is 13 residues long. Trimming cost V 3 bases and J 12 bases, with 15 bases left between them.

The chain employs TRBV2 and TRBJ2-1; TRBD2 agrees at 7 bases. CDR3 size: 17 residues. Germline loops: CDR1 SNHLY, CDR2 FYNNEI. V shed 5 bases, J shed 0 bases, and the junction held 10 bases outside the gene matches. CDR3 in DNA: TGTGCCAGCAGTCGGAAAGCGGGACCCAGCTCCTACAATGAGCAGTTCTTC. This codes for CASSRKAGPSSYNEQFF.

The CDR3 DNA reads TGTGCCAGCAGCTCATCCGGGATCCACAATGAGCAGTTCTTC. Its translation: CASSSSGIHNEQFF. The gene calls are TRBV7-6 and TRBJ2-1, with D possibly being TRBD2 (5 bases). Germline loops: CDR1 SGHVS, CDR2 FNYEAQ. The CDR3 spans 14 residues. With 4 bases removed from V and 5 bases from J, the gap between germline ends came to 12 bases.

A word on this clonotype: This CDR3 fails to terminate in the conserved phenylalanine or tryptophan, so it likely reflects a read error. The DNA is left out, because the CDR3 cannot be placed on it with certainty; the CDR3 is given as TCRdb lists it. The chain uses TRBV7-2 and TRBJ2-1. Germline lookup yields CDR1 SGHTA and CDR2 FQGNSA. A total of 10 residues make up the CDR3, ends included. The CDR3 region is CASSLGEPVM.

This CDR3 is CASSTTRGDYNEQFF. The CDR3 nucleotides read TGTGCCAGCTCGACTACTAGGGGGGACTACAATGAGCAGTTCTTC. The chain carries TRBV18 and TRBJ2-1, with D perhaps assigned TRBD1 or TRBD2 (6 bases each). The CDR3 spans 15 residues. The V end lost 6 bases, the J end lost 3 bases, and 15 bases lay between the germline ends. Germline CDR1 reads KGHSH; CDR2 reads LQKENI.

This clonotype was seen a few times. The chain employs TRBV7-3 and TRBJ1-4; D unclear. The V end lost 2 bases, the J end lost 8 bases, and 12 bases lay between the germline ends. The CDR3 extends over 14 amino acids. Germline V CDR1 and CDR2: SGHTA, FQGTGA. CDR3 residues: CASSLRAGEEKLFF. The CDR3 nucleotides are TGTGCCAGCAGCTTACGGGCCGGCGAAGAAAAACTGTTTTTT.

This clonotype was observed a few times. V and J are TRBV2 and TRBJ2-3; maybe TRBD2 (5 bases). V was pared by 9 bases and J by 6 bases, with 19 bases between. Germline V gives CDR1 SNHLY, CDR2 FYNNEI. CDR3 size: 14 residues. CDR3 amino acids: CASTDSARGDTQYF. The CDR3 nucleotides read TGTGCCAGTACTGACTCAGCGAGAGGGGATACGCAGTATTTT. Complete variable domain (other parts from reference TRBV2 and TRBJ2-3): EPEVTQTPSHQVTQMGQEVILRCVPISNHLYFYWYRQILGQKVEFLVSFYNNEISEKSEIFDDQFSVERPDGSNFTLKIRSTKLEDSAMYFCASTDSARGDTQYFGPGTRLTVL.

This clonotype was picked up a small number of times. The chain has TRBV7-6 and TRBJ2-3; D call uncertain. Germline CDR1 SGHVS, CDR2 FNYEAQ. The germline V and J ends were trimmed by 1 base and 3 bases, with 5 bases remaining between them. The CDR3 is 13 residues long. CDR3 bases: TGTGCCAGCAGCTTAGGGAAGACAGATACGCAGTATTTT. Protein: CASSLGKTDTQYF.

This clonotype was seen a handful of times. The chain has TRBV29-1 and TRBJ2-5, with TRBD1 matching 8 bases. Germline V gene lookup returns CDR1 SQVTM and CDR2 ANQGSEA. V gave up 6 bases and J gave up 5 bases; unmatched junction bases: 5. This CDR3 comprises 12 residues. CDR3 protein: CSVGQGLETQYF. As DNA, the CDR3 is TGCAGCGTCGGACAGGGTTTGGAGACCCAGTACTTC.

This chain connects TRBV20-1 to TRBJ1-3; the D is unclear. Germline lookup yields CDR1 DFQATT and CDR2 SNEGSKA (reference sequence). With 3 bases removed from V and 0 bases from J, the gap between germline ends came to 6 bases. This CDR3 has 13 amino acids. CDR3 sequence reads: CSARQNSGNTIYF. The CDR3 nucleotides read TGCAGTGCTAGGCAAAACTCTGGAAACACCATATATTTT.